Reported below is one TCR beta chain. Generated by immunoSEQ multiplex PCR, the TCRdb table keeps only in-frame clones and is missing some. The repertoire holds fewer than 130,000 clones, with around 90% as singletons. The sample belongs to a study of T cell responses to AZD1222 COVID-19 vaccine. The germline CDR1 and CDR2 sequences are LNHNV and YYDKDF (reference sequence). V was shortened by 0 bases and J by 4 bases, with 13 bases between the two germline ends. The CDR3 runs to 15 residues. Sequencing used peripheral blood, obtained 28 days after the second AZD1222 dose. The rearrangement joins TRBV15 to TRBJ2-7; D gene ambiguous. The sequence derives from an adult who received the AZD1222 COVID-19 vaccine. In nucleotides, the CDR3 is TGTGCCACCAGCAGAGACGTCGCCCCCCGATACGAGCAGTACTTC. Protein sequence: CATSRDVAPRYEQYF.